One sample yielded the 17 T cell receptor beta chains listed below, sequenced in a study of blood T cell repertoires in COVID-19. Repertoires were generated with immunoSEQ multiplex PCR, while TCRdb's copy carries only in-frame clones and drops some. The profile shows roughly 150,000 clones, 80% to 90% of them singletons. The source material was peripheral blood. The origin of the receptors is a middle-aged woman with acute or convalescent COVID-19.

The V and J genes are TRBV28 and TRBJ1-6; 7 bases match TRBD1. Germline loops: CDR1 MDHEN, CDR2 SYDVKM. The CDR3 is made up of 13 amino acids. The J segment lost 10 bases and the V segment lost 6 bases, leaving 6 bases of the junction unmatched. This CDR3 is CASRPDRVSPLHF. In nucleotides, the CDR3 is TGTGCCAGCAGGCCTGACAGGGTCTCACCCCTCCACTTT.

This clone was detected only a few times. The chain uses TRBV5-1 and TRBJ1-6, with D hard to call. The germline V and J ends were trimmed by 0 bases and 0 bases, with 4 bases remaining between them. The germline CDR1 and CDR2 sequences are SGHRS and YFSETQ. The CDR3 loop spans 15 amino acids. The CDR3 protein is CASSLASSYNSPLHF. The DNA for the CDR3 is TGCGCCAGCAGCTTGGCGAGCTCCTATAATTCACCCCTCCACTTT.

Here the CDR3 reads CASSGQGANEQYF. Here the CDR3 DNA reads TGTGCCAGTAGCGGACAGGGGGCCAACGAGCAGTACTTC. The chain couples TRBV19 to TRBJ2-7; the match to TRBD1 covers 11 bases. The CDR3 runs 13 residues. The junction had 3 bases not matched to a gene; V was cut back by 6 bases and J by 5 bases. Germline values: CDR1 LNHDA, CDR2 SQIVND (reference sequence).

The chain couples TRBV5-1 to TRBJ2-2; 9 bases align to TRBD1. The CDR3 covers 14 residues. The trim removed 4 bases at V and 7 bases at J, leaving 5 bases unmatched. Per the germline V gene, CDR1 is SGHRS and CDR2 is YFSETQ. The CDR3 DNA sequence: TGCGCCAGCAGCCGGACAGGGGAAATCGGGGAGCTGTTTTTT. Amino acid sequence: CASSRTGEIGELFF.

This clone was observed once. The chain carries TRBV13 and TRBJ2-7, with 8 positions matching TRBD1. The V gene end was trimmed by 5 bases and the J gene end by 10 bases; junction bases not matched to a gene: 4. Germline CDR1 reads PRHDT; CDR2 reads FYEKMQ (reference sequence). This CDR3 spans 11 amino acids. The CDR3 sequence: CASSDGQGQYF. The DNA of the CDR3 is TGTGCCAGCAGCGACGGACAGGGTCAGTACTTC.

CDR3 amino acids: CASTPSLGGGSAYEQYF. CDR3 coding DNA: TGTGCCAGCACCCCTTCTCTGGGCGGCGGGAGCGCCTACGAGCAGTACTTC. J is TRBJ2-7 and V is TRBV7-9, with TRBD2 identical over 7 bases. Germline V gives CDR1 SEHNR, CDR2 FQNEAQ (reference sequence). This CDR3 spans 17 amino acids. The J segment lost 2 bases and the V segment lost 7 bases, leaving 17 bases of the junction unmatched.

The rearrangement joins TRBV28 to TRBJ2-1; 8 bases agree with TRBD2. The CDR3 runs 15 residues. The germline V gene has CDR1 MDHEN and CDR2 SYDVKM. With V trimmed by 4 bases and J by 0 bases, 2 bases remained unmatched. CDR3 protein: CASSSGTSSYNEQFF. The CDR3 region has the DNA TGTGCCAGCAGTTCGGGGACTAGCTCCTACAATGAGCAGTTCTTC. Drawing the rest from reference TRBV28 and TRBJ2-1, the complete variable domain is DVKVTQSSRYLVKRTGEKVFLECVQDMDHENMFWYRQDPGLGLRLIYFSYDVKMKEKGDIPEGYSVSREKKERFSLILESASTNQTSMYLCASSSGTSSYNEQFFGPGTRLTVL.

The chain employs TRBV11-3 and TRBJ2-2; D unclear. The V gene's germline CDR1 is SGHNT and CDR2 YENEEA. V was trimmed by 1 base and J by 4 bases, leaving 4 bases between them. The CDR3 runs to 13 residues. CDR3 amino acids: CASSLVATGELFF. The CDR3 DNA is TGTGCCAGCAGCTTAGTGGCCACCGGGGAGCTGTTTTTT.

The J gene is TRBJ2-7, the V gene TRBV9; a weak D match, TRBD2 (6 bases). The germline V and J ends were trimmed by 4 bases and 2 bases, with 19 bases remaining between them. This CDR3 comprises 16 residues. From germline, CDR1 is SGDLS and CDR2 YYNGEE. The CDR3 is CASSPSPEGFPYEQYF. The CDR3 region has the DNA TGTGCCAGCAGCCCCTCGCCGGAGGGGTTCCCCTACGAGCAGTACTTC.

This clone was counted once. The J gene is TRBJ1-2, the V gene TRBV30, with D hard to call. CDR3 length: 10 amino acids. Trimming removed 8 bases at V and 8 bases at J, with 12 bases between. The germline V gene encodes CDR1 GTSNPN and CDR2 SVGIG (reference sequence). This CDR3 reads CAIEGGGYTF. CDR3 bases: TGTGCCATCGAGGGCGGAGGCTACACCTTC.

Here the CDR3 DNA reads TGTGCCAGCAGCTTACGAGGGAACACAGATACGCAGTATTTT. This translates into CASSLRGNTDTQYF. V usage is TRBV11-2 and J usage is TRBJ2-3, with D perhaps TRBD2 (5 bases). CDR1 and CDR2 (germline): SGHAT, FQNNGV. V was cut by 2 bases and J by 2 bases, with 8 bases left in between. This CDR3 has 14 residues.

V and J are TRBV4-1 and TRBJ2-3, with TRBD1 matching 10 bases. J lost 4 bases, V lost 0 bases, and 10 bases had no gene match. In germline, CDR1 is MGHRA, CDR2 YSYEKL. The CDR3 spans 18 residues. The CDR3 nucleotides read TGCGCCAGCAGCCAAGAACTGTCCGGGACAGGGGTGGCAGATACGCAGTATTTT. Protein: CASSQELSGTGVADTQYF.

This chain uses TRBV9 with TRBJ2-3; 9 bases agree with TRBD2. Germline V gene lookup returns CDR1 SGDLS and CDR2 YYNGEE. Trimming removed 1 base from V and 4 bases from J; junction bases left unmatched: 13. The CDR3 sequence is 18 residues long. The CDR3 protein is CASSVTLNLAGKADTQYF. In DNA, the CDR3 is TGTGCCAGCAGCGTAACCCTGAATCTAGCGGGGAAGGCAGATACGCAGTATTTT.

CDR3 protein: CAISGQEGNTIYF. The CDR3 bases are TGTGCCATCAGTGGACAGGAGGGAAACACCATATATTTT. The chain joins TRBV10-3 to TRBJ1-3, with D maybe TRBD1 (6 bases). The CDR3 runs to 13 residues. V lost 4 bases to trimming and J lost 4 bases, with 8 bases between them. Germline V gene data show CDR1 as ENHRY and CDR2 as SYGVKD.

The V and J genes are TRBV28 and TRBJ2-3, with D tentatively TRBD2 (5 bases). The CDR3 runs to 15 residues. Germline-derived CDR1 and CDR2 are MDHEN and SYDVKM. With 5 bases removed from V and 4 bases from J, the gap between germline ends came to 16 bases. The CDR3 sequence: CASSQSIGLSDTQYF. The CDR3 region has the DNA TGTGCCAGCAGTCAATCCATTGGACTGTCAGATACGCAGTATTTT.

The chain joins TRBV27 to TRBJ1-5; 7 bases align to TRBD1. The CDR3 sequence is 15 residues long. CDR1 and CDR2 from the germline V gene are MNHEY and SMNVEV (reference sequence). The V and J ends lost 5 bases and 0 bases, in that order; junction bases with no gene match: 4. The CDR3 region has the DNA TGTGCCAGCAGTCCGGGGACAGTTAGCAATCAGCCCCAGCATTTT. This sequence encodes CASSPGTVSNQPQHF.

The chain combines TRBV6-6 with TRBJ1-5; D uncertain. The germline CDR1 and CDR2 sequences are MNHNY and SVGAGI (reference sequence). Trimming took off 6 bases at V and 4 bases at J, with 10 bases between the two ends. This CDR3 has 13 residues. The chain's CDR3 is CASRSLGNQPQHF. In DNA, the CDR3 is TGTGCCAGCAGGTCCCTCGGGAATCAGCCCCAGCATTTT.